Listed below are T cell receptor beta chains from one sample, sequenced in a study of identical twins. TCRdb itself ran the 5' RACE reads through MiXCR, one entry per CDR3 protein. The repertoire holds a few hundred thousand distinct CDR3 sequences, with under 20% as singletons. The sequenced sample consisted of naive T cells sorted from blood. Receptor source: a man in his fifties in good health. CDR3s include the opening cysteine and the closing phenylalanine or tryptophan. The D gene is left open where the match is weak. Clone size, where shown, is once, few, many, or a class for clones that have expanded.

D gene | J gene | V gene | clone size | CDR3 protein | CDR3 DNA
. | TRBJ2-1 | TRBV27 | . | CASSPGTEYNEQFF | TGTGCCAGCAGTCCCGGGACTGAATACAATGAGCAGTTCTTC
TRBD2 | TRBJ2-2 | TRBV2 | few | CASIRAGVNTGELFF | TGTGCCAGCATCCGGGCGGGGGTGAACACCGGGGAGCTGTTTTTT
. | TRBJ2-2 | TRBV15 | . | CATSRDAGSGELFF | TGTGCCACCAGCAGAGATGCGGGCTCCGGGGAGCTGTTTTTT
. | TRBJ2-7 | TRBV7-6 | . | CASSLDTRAKQYF | TGTGCCAGCAGCTTAGATACCAGGGCGAAGCAGTACTTC
. | TRBJ1-2 | TRBV28 | many | CASSPVSLEGGGYTF | TGTGCCAGCAGTCCCGTGAGCCTCGAGGGTGGTGGCTACACCTTC
TRBD1 | TRBJ2-7 | TRBV29-1 | . | CSVVGTGTYEQYF | TGCAGCGTTGTAGGGACAGGAACCTACGAGCAGTACTTC
. | TRBJ2-7 | TRBV20-1 | . | CAPGSAYGGSYEQYF | TGCGCCCCGGGGTCCGCCTATGGGGGGTCCTACGAGCAGTACTTC
TRBD1 | TRBJ2-7 | TRBV20-1 | few | CSAGGGQGTYEQYF | TGCAGTGCTGGGGGCGGACAGGGGACCTACGAGCAGTACTTC
. | TRBJ1-3 | TRBV12-3/TRBV12-4 | few | CASSFRRSSGNTIYF | TGTGCCAGCAGTTTTCGACGGAGCTCTGGAAACACCATATATTTT
TRBD1 | TRBJ1-4 | TRBV29-1 | few | CSVVPRGREKLFF | TGCAGCGTTGTGCCAAGGGGGCGTGAAAAACTGTTTTTT
. | TRBJ2-7 | TRBV7-2 | few | CASSLGGSAPLGEQYF | TGTGCCAGCAGCTTAGGAGGGTCGGCCCCCTTGGGCGAGCAGTACTTC
. | TRBJ1-5 | TRBV24-1 | . | CATSDPGQPQHF | TGTGCCACCAGTGATCCGGGACAGCCCCAGCATTTT